The 25 T cell receptor beta chains presented below share a single source sample, sequenced in a study of blood T cells in healthy people across ages. A J-beta primer mix and a sample-barcoded 5' primer were used in a second PCR of about 6 to 12 cycles. A single record per CDR3 protein comes from TCRdb applying MiXCR to the 5' RACE reads. The sample lists some 1.7 million distinct CDR3 sequences, under 30% seen once, with more than 6% in the top ten. Specimen: blood. These TCRs come from a woman aged 25 to 39 in good health.

This clonotype was found a few times. The chain employs TRBV2 and TRBJ1-5; D uncertain. V lost 6 bases and J 3 bases, leaving 9 bases between the germline ends. The CDR3 covers 13 residues. CDR1 and CDR2 (germline): SNHLY, FYNNEI. The CDR3 sequence is CASRAIFNQPQHF. As DNA, the CDR3 is TGTGCCAGCAGGGCGATATTCAATCAGCCCCAGCATTTT.

In its sample, this clonotype was seen many times. V is TRBV15 and J is TRBJ1-2; no definite D call. Deletions cut 0 bases from V and 7 bases from J, with 6 bases between. The CDR3 extends over 12 amino acids. Germline CDR1 and CDR2: LNHNV and YYDKDF (reference sequence). The CDR3 nucleotides read TGTGCCACCAGCAGAGAAAATTTTGGCTACACCTTC. This codes for CATSRENFGYTF.

DNA for the CDR3: TGCAGTGCTAGTCTGGGACTCATTCTCACAGATACGCAGTATTTT. Its protein product is CSASLGLILTDTQYF. The rearrangement joins TRBV20-1 to TRBJ2-3; a possible D gene is TRBD2 (6 bases). Germline V gene lookup returns CDR1 DFQATT and CDR2 SNEGSKA (reference sequence). The germline V and J ends were trimmed by 3 bases and 2 bases, with 15 bases remaining between them. The CDR3 sequence is 15 residues long.

This clonotype was seen ten or more times. The V gene is TRBV7-2, the J gene TRBJ1-5; maybe TRBD1 (5 bases). There are 13 residues in the CDR3. Germline lookup yields CDR1 SGHTA and CDR2 FQGNSA. V lost 3 bases and J 7 bases, leaving 10 bases between the germline ends. CDR3 amino acids: CASSLGPGQPQHF. The CDR3 coding sequence is TGTGCCAGCAGCTTGGGGCCGGGACAGCCCCAGCATTTT.

This clonotype occurred a few times. The chain has TRBV15 and TRBJ2-1; 10 bases match TRBD1. The length of the CDR3 is 15 residues. V shed 5 bases, J shed 8 bases, and the junction held 9 bases outside the gene matches. Germline V gives CDR1 LNHNV, CDR2 YYDKDF (reference sequence). CDR3: CATSGRQGAWDEQFF. The DNA for the CDR3 is TGTGCCACCAGCGGCAGACAGGGGGCTTGGGATGAGCAGTTCTTC.

V gene TRBV3-1 combines with J gene TRBJ2-3; D possibly corresponds to TRBD2 (6 bases). CDR1 LGHDT and CDR2 YNNKEL come from the germline V gene (reference sequence). With 1 base removed from V and 3 bases from J, the gap between germline ends came to 20 bases. The CDR3 consists of 18 residues. CDR3 in DNA: TGTGCCAGCAGCCAAGTTAAAACCCGTAGCGGATTGACAGATACGCAGTATTTT. Translating it yields CASSQVKTRSGLTDTQYF.

This clonotype has a count of ten or more. This chain links TRBV9 with TRBJ2-7; 10 nucleotides match TRBD2. V shed 4 bases, J shed 2 bases, and the junction held 3 bases outside the gene matches. This CDR3 has 14 residues. CDR1 SGDLS and CDR2 YYNGEE come from the germline V gene. The CDR3 spells CASSKSGGAYEQYF. The CDR3 DNA follows: TGTGCCAGCAGCAAGAGCGGGGGGGCCTACGAGCAGTACTTC.

With regard to this clonotype: Mismatch with germline at one junction end may stem from a read error. This chain uses TRBV12-5 with TRBJ2-3; TRBD2 matches at 9 bases. Germline-derived CDR1 and CDR2 are LGHNT and FRNRAP. This CDR3 spans 13 amino acids. The DNA of the CDR3 is TGTACTAGTGGGACTAGCTCCACAGATACGCAGTATTTT. Translation gives CTSGTSSTDTQYF.

This clonotype came up many times. The chain has TRBV6-1 and TRBJ2-5, with 9 bases that match TRBD2. The CDR3 is 15 amino acids. CDR1 and CDR2 from the germline V gene are MNHNS and SASEGT. V trimming: 2 bases; J trimming: 4 bases; junction bases outside the gene matches: 5. The CDR3 protein is CASSELRGGRETQYF. As DNA, the CDR3 is TGTGCCAGCAGTGAACTGCGGGGGGGCAGAGAGACCCAGTACTTC.

The V gene is TRBV12-3 or TRBV12-4, the J gene TRBJ1-2; D gene ambiguous. The ends were cut back, 9 bases at V and 7 bases at J, with 15 bases in the middle. The length of the CDR3 is 12 residues. The CDR3 nucleotides are TGTGCCAGTCGACCCTGGGAGTCTGGCTACACCTTC. Protein: CASRPWESGYTF.

This clonotype has just a few counts. V and J are TRBV2 and TRBJ2-5; the D is unclear. This CDR3 region has 14 residues. V was pared by 2 bases and J by 6 bases, with 13 bases between. In germline, CDR1 is SNHLY, CDR2 FYNNEI. The chain's CDR3 is CASSENGFAKTQYF. In DNA, the CDR3 is TGTGCCAGCAGTGAAAATGGTTTCGCTAAGACCCAGTACTTC. The whole variable domain, filled in from reference TRBV2 and TRBJ2-5, reads EPEVTQTPSHQVTQMGQEVILRCVPISNHLYFYWYRQILGQKVEFLVSFYNNEISEKSEIFDDQFSVERPDGSNFTLKIRSTKLEDSAMYFCASSENGFAKTQYFGPGTRLLVL.

This clonotype came up once. V usage is TRBV3-1 and J usage is TRBJ2-7; no clear D gene. The V gene's germline CDR1 is LGHDT and CDR2 YNNKEL (reference sequence). V was clipped by 1 base and J by 13 bases, with 11 bases between them. This CDR3 contains 11 residues. CDR3 residues: CASSQGGRIYF. As DNA, the CDR3 is TGTGCCAGCAGCCAAGGGGGTCGAATCTACTTC.

The chain recombines TRBV18 with TRBJ1-1; D is undetermined. Trimming removed 4 bases at V and 5 bases at J, with 20 bases between. In germline, CDR1 is KGHSH, CDR2 LQKENI. The CDR3 totals 16 residues. This CDR3 is CASSLQATGLWTEAFF. Here the CDR3 DNA reads TGTGCCAGCTCACTGCAGGCTACCGGGCTTTGGACTGAAGCTTTCTTT.

V is TRBV2 and J is TRBJ2-1, with D possibly TRBD2 on 6 matching bases. Germline CDR1 SNHLY, CDR2 FYNNEI. CDR3 length: 15 residues. V lost 1 base and J 8 bases, leaving 15 bases between the germline ends. The chain's CDR3 is CASSEVQGWGDEQFF. CDR3 bases: TGTGCCAGCAGTGAAGTTCAGGGATGGGGGGATGAGCAGTTCTTC.

The chain carries TRBV6-1 and TRBJ1-5; D remains unclear. V was trimmed by 2 bases and J by 5 bases, leaving 13 bases between them. This CDR3 contains 15 residues. Germline CDR1 MNHNS, CDR2 SASEGT. The chain's CDR3 is CASSENPLRYQPQHF. Written as DNA, the CDR3 is TGTGCCAGCAGTGAAAATCCCCTCAGGTATCAGCCCCAGCATTTT.

V usage is TRBV4-1 and J usage is TRBJ1-3; a possible D gene is TRBD1 (5 bases). CDR1 is MGHRA, CDR2 YSYEKL, per germline. The CDR3 has 13 amino acids. V dropped 2 bases and J dropped 8 bases, with 10 bases sitting between them. Here the CDR3 reads CASSQKRGDTIYF. For the CDR3, the DNA is TGCGCCAGCAGCCAAAAGAGGGGCGACACCATATATTTT.

This clonotype has more than one count but fewer than ten. The chain joins TRBV2 to TRBJ1-4, with 9 bases matching TRBD1. Germline CDR1 is SNHLY and CDR2 is FYNNEI. CDR3 length equals 15 residues. Germline trimming cut 6 bases from V and 7 bases from J; bases unmatched to any gene: 9. In nucleotides, the CDR3 is TGTGCCAGCAGAGCACAGGGGGCTCTGGGTGAAAAACTGTTTTTT. This codes for CASRAQGALGEKLFF.

Only a few counts were recorded for this clonotype. The chain is built from TRBV5-1 and TRBJ2-7, with a weak D call TRBD1 (6 bases). CDR3 length equals 14 residues. Germline lookup yields CDR1 SGHRS and CDR2 YFSETQ. Trimming stripped 4 bases from V and 3 bases from J, with 14 bases between. This CDR3 is CASSPRDIRYEQYF. DNA for the CDR3: TGCGCCAGCAGCCCCCGGGACATACGCTACGAGCAGTACTTC.

This chain connects TRBV12-3 or TRBV12-4 to TRBJ2-3; D is perhaps TRBD1 or TRBD2 (5 bases each). With 1 base removed from V and 2 bases from J, the gap between germline ends came to 13 bases. The CDR3 is made up of 16 amino acids. As DNA, the CDR3 is TGTGCCAGCAGTTTAGGAGGGGCCCCAAACACAGATACGCAGTATTTT. This sequence encodes CASSLGGAPNTDTQYF.

This chain uses TRBV4-2 with TRBJ1-1; D remains unclear. CDR1 is LGHNA, CDR2 YNFKEQ, per germline. V was cut by 6 bases and J by 1 base, with 15 bases left in between. The CDR3 extends over 15 amino acids. DNA for the CDR3: TGTGCCAGCAGGGACTTTTTGAGGGAGAACACTGAAGCTTTCTTT. Its translation: CASRDFLRENTEAFF.

In this sample, this clonotype turned up many times. The chain carries TRBV20-1 and TRBJ2-1; 9 bases line up with TRBD2. Germline V gene lookup returns CDR1 DFQATT and CDR2 SNEGSKA (reference sequence). This CDR3 region has 13 residues. J gave up 10 bases and V 1 base, and 5 bases lay outside the gene matches. The CDR3 loop is CSARVAGANEQFF. In nucleotides, the CDR3 is TGCAGTGCTAGAGTAGCGGGGGCTAACGAGCAGTTCTTC.

Ten or more counts support this clonotype. V gene TRBV7-2 combines with J gene TRBJ2-1; D unresolved. CDR1 is SGHTA and CDR2 is FQGNSA in the germline V gene. Trimming removed 5 bases from V and 8 bases from J, with 22 bases in between. The length of the CDR3 is 16 residues. In DNA form, the CDR3 reads TGTGCCAGCAGCCCAACGCGTTCGTCTGGTCGATATGAGCAGTTCTTC. The encoded protein is CASSPTRSSGRYEQFF.

This clonotype was counted between two and nine times. The rearrangement links TRBV20-1 to TRBJ1-1, with D hard to call. Looked up from germline, CDR1 is DFQATT and CDR2 is SNEGSKA (reference sequence). The CDR3 is made up of 11 amino acids. Trimming pared 8 bases from V and 6 bases from J, leaving 13 bases between. CDR3 loop: CSPRVGAEAFF. In DNA form, the CDR3 reads TGCAGTCCAAGGGTCGGGGCTGAAGCTTTCTTT.

The rearrangement uses TRBV5-1 and TRBJ2-3; 7 bases align to TRBD1. Per germline, CDR1 SGHRS and CDR2 YFSETQ. The trim removed 4 bases at V and 5 bases at J, leaving 4 bases unmatched. The CDR3 spans 13 residues. CDR3 sequence: CASSRGPEDTQYF. CDR3 DNA sequence: TGCGCCAGCAGCAGGGGGCCCGAAGATACGCAGTATTTT.

This clonotype has just a few counts. The chain recombines TRBV29-1 with TRBJ2-3; 7 nucleotides match TRBD1. Germline V gene sequence: CDR1 SQVTM, CDR2 ANQGSEA. There are 16 residues in the CDR3. With 6 bases clipped from V and 0 bases from J, the junction kept 12 bases outside the gene matches. CDR3 residues: CSVLTGVVSSTDTQYF. The DNA for the CDR3 is TGCAGCGTCCTTACAGGGGTCGTTTCTAGCACAGATACGCAGTATTTT.